The 24 T cell receptor beta chains presented below share a single source sample, sequenced in a study of shared clonotypes between healthy human individuals. Method: immunoSEQ multiplex PCR; TCRdb's copy keeps in-frame clones and lacks some. The table shows about 1 million clones, with about 80% occurring only once. The sample consisted of memory CD4+ T cells sorted from blood. Subset: CD45RA-negative fraction. The receptors originated from a man between 18 and 29 years old in good health.

The chain recombines TRBV18 with TRBJ2-5; possible D gene TRBD1, 6 bases. Germline V gene lookup returns CDR1 KGHSH and CDR2 LQKENI. V was shortened by 4 bases and J by 4 bases, with 13 bases between the two germline ends. This CDR3 has 14 amino acids. CDR3 sequence reads: CASSLLDRRETQYF. The CDR3 DNA reads TGTGCCAGCTCACTCCTGGACAGAAGAGAGACCCAGTACTTC.

The CDR3 region has the DNA TGTGCCAGCGGACTAGACTGGGGCTACGAGCAGTACTTC. This gives the protein CASGLDWGYEQYF. The J gene is TRBJ2-7, the V gene TRBV5-4; 7 bases fit TRBD2. CDR3 length: 13 amino acids. Germline V gene lookup returns CDR1 SGHNT and CDR2 YYREEE (reference sequence). V shed 7 bases, J shed 3 bases, and the junction held 7 bases outside the gene matches.

As to this clone: This sample also contains other DNA sequences that code for the same CDR3. The V and J genes are TRBV20-1 and TRBJ2-7; the D gene is possibly TRBD2 (5 bases). The CDR3 loop spans 11 amino acids. From germline, CDR1 is DFQATT and CDR2 SNEGSKA (reference sequence). The V and J ends lost 5 bases and 6 bases respectively, with 11 bases between them. The DNA of the CDR3 is TGCAGTGCTGGCCTAGCATCCGAGCAGTACTTC. Residues: CSAGLASEQYF.

The chain recombines TRBV5-1 with TRBJ2-3, with TRBD2 matching over 7 bases. The CDR3 is 14 residues long. V was clipped by 3 bases and J by 4 bases; unmatched bases: 5. Germline V gene sequence: CDR1 SGHRS, CDR2 YFSETQ. CDR3 sequence: CASSWMSGADTQYF. The CDR3 nucleotides are TGCGCCAGCAGCTGGATGAGCGGGGCAGATACGCAGTATTTT.

The chain couples TRBV9 to TRBJ2-7; the match to TRBD2 covers 8 bases. V gave up 1 base and J gave up 4 bases; unmatched junction bases: 4. The CDR3 runs to 14 residues. In germline, CDR1 is SGDLS, CDR2 YYNGEE. The CDR3 is CASSVSGLAYEQYF. The CDR3 DNA is TGTGCCAGCAGCGTATCCGGACTAGCTTACGAGCAGTACTTC.

The rearrangement uses TRBV5-1 and TRBJ2-1; 11 bases line up with TRBD2. The CDR3 consists of 17 residues. V lost 0 bases, J lost 3 bases, and 5 bases stayed unmatched. The germline V gene encodes CDR1 SGHRS and CDR2 YFSETQ. In DNA, the CDR3 is TGCGCCAGCAGCTTGGGACTAGCGGGGTCTTACTACAATGAGCAGTTCTTC. Translated, it gives CASSLGLAGSYYNEQFF. The full variable domain, completed using reference TRBV5-1 and TRBJ2-1, is KAGVTQTPRYLIKTRGQQVTLSCSPISGHRSVSWYQQTPGQGLQFLFEYFSETQRNKGNFPGRFSGRQFSNSRSEMNVSTLELGDSALYLCASSLGLAGSYYNEQFFGPGTRLTVL.

The chain has TRBV30 and TRBJ1-5; D is unclear. The germline V gene encodes CDR1 GTSNPN and CDR2 SVGIG (reference sequence). The CDR3 totals 14 residues. Trimming left V 3 bases short and J 0 bases short, with 9 bases between. The CDR3 loop is CAWRPSHSNQPQHF. CDR3 sequence (DNA): TGTGCCTGGAGACCAAGTCATAGCAATCAGCCCCAGCATTTT.

This chain connects TRBV15 to TRBJ1-5, with 9 bases identical to TRBD1. Per germline, CDR1 LNHNV and CDR2 YYDKDF (reference sequence). This CDR3 comprises 16 residues. Germline trimming cut 2 bases from V and 3 bases from J; bases unmatched to any gene: 5. Here the CDR3 reads CATSRPRTGVNQPQHF. Written as DNA, the CDR3 is TGTGCCACCAGCAGACCTCGGACAGGGGTCAATCAGCCCCAGCATTTT.

This clone was observed a handful of times. The chain has TRBV4-2 and TRBJ2-7, with 8 positions matching TRBD2. Germline lookup yields CDR1 LGHNA and CDR2 YNFKEQ. The CDR3 spans 14 residues. Trimming at V came to 2 bases and at J to 3 bases, leaving 3 bases not matched to a gene. CDR3 sequence reads: CASSQPGGDYEQYF. CDR3 sequence (DNA): TGTGCCAGCAGCCAACCGGGGGGGGACTACGAGCAGTACTTC.

This chain connects TRBV30 to TRBJ1-1, with TRBD1 as a possible D gene (5 bases). V gave up 4 bases and J gave up 4 bases, with 19 bases separating them. CDR3 length equals 15 residues. CDR1 GTSNPN and CDR2 SVGIG come from the germline V gene (reference sequence). The chain's CDR3 is CAWTLGHPVRTEAFF. DNA of the CDR3: TGTGCCTGGACCCTCGGACATCCGGTGCGCACTGAAGCTTTCTTT.

On this clone itself: Other nucleotide sequences from this sample produce the same CDR3. J is TRBJ2-7 and V is TRBV30; D is undetermined. The CDR3 is 12 amino acids. The germline V gene has CDR1 GTSNPN and CDR2 SVGIG (reference sequence). Trimming took 1 base from V and 4 from J, leaving 8 bases between them. This chain's CDR3 is CAWSEVGYEQYF. CDR3 nucleotide sequence: TGTGCCTGGAGTGAAGTAGGGTACGAGCAGTACTTC.

The chain has TRBV6-5 and TRBJ2-7, with D unclear. The germline CDR1 and CDR2 sequences are MNHEY and SVGAGI. CDR3 length: 12 residues. V dropped 0 bases and J dropped 7 bases, with 7 bases sitting between them. CDR3 sequence: CASSYSTFEQYF. CDR3 nucleotides: TGTGCCAGCAGTTACTCGACCTTTGAGCAGTACTTC.

The V gene is TRBV9, the J gene TRBJ2-5, with D uncertain. Looked up from germline, CDR1 is SGDLS and CDR2 is YYNGEE. The CDR3 runs 15 residues. V lost 3 bases and J 5 bases, leaving 17 bases between the germline ends. CDR3 sequence reads: CASSGSGSYRETQYF. The CDR3 DNA reads TGTGCCAGCAGCGGATCAGGATCCTATCGGGAGACCCAGTACTTC.

This clone is a singleton in its sample. The chain carries TRBV7-2 and TRBJ2-7, with a tentative D call TRBD2 (6 bases). Germline V gene lookup returns CDR1 SGHTA and CDR2 FQGNSA. Trimming shortened V by 1 base and J by 2 bases, and 12 bases separated the two germline ends. This CDR3 contains 15 residues. CDR3 residues: CASSLGRGSTYEQYF. The CDR3, as DNA: TGTGCCAGCAGCTTAGGGCGGGGATCCACCTACGAGCAGTACTTC.

A few counts support this clone. The V call is TRBV7-3, the J call TRBJ1-1; D may be TRBD1 (5 bases). V was cut by 1 base and J by 3 bases, with 6 bases left in between. This CDR3 spans 13 amino acids. Germline-derived CDR1 and CDR2 are SGHTA and FQGTGA. The chain's CDR3 is CASSLMGDTEAFF. The CDR3 DNA is TGTGCCAGCAGCTTAATGGGGGACACTGAAGCTTTCTTT.

This clone was detected only a few times. At the DNA level, this CDR3 is encoded by other sequences in the same sample as well. The chain uses TRBV7-9 and TRBJ1-1; D is possibly TRBD1 (6 bases). Germline assignment: CDR1 SEHNR and CDR2 FQNEAQ (reference sequence). This CDR3 region has 13 residues. V lost 1 base and J lost 4, with 7 bases in between. CDR3 in DNA: TGTGCCAGCAGCTTAGGAGGGGGCACTGAAGCTTTCTTT. Translated: CASSLGGGTEAFF. The full variable domain, its missing parts supplied by reference TRBV7-9 and TRBJ1-1, is DTGVSQNPRHKITKRGQNVTFRCDPISEHNRLYWYRQTLGQGPEFLTYFQNEAQLEKSRLLSDRFSAERPKGSFSTLEIQRTEQGDSAMYLCASSLGGGTEAFFGQGTRLTVV.

This clone was detected once. The chain uses TRBV9 and TRBJ1-4; 8 bases line up with TRBD1. Losses at the gene ends were 4 bases for V and 0 bases for J; bases not matched to a gene: 11. Germline V CDR1 and CDR2: SGDLS, YYNGEE. The CDR3 has 18 residues. CDR3 DNA sequence: TGTGCCAGCAGCATTGGACAGGGCAAGGGAGCAACTAATGAAAAACTGTTTTTT. Translating gives CASSIGQGKGATNEKLFF.

This clone was seen once. J is TRBJ1-4 and V is TRBV30; 7 bases line up with TRBD1. The V segment lost 4 bases and the J segment 4 bases; nucleotides outside the gene matches: 6. This CDR3 comprises 14 residues. The V gene's germline CDR1 is GTSNPN and CDR2 SVGIG (reference sequence). Written as DNA, the CDR3 is TGTGCCTGGACCAGGACAGGACTTAATGAAAAACTGTTTTTT. Amino acids: CAWTRTGLNEKLFF.

V gene TRBV2 combines with J gene TRBJ2-3, with a tentative D call TRBD1 (6 bases). V shed 8 bases and J shed 0 bases, with 24 bases lying between them. The CDR3 spans 18 residues. In germline, CDR1 is SNHLY, CDR2 FYNNEI. DNA of the CDR3: TGTGCCAGCGGAATCTTACGGGTGAGGACAGTTAGCACAGATACGCAGTATTTT. This sequence encodes CASGILRVRTVSTDTQYF. Filled out from reference TRBV2 and TRBJ2-3, the complete variable domain reads EPEVTQTPSHQVTQMGQEVILRCVPISNHLYFYWYRQILGQKVEFLVSFYNNEISEKSEIFDDQFSVERPDGSNFTLKIRSTKLEDSAMYFCASGILRVRTVSTDTQYFGPGTRLTVL.

The chain links TRBV2 to TRBJ2-7; 12 nucleotides line up with TRBD2. V gave up 7 bases and J gave up 7 bases; unmatched junction bases: 11. The CDR3 has 15 amino acids. Looked up from germline, CDR1 is SNHLY and CDR2 is FYNNEI. CDR3 DNA: TGTGCCAGCACGCGACTAGCGGGAGTTCTTGGGGAGCAGTACTTC. This translates into CASTRLAGVLGEQYF.

On this clone: This specimen includes other DNA sequences encoding the same CDR3. The J gene is TRBJ2-3, the V gene TRBV9, with TRBD2 matching over 8 bases. Looked up from germline, CDR1 is SGDLS and CDR2 is YYNGEE. This CDR3 has 15 amino acids. Trimming took 0 bases from V and 3 from J; bases not matched to a gene: 3. The chain's CDR3 is CASSVAGGRTDTQYF. In DNA, the CDR3 is TGTGCCAGCAGCGTAGCGGGGGGGCGGACAGATACGCAGTATTTT.

The chain has TRBV5-4 and TRBJ2-7, with 7 bases lining up with TRBD1. CDR3 length: 14 residues. V gave up 4 bases and J gave up 5 bases; unmatched junction bases: 9. CDR1 SGHNT and CDR2 YYREEE come from the germline V gene (reference sequence). The CDR3, as DNA: TGTGCCAGCAGCGCTGGACAGGTCGGCAACGAGCAGTACTTC. The encoded protein is CASSAGQVGNEQYF.

This chain joins TRBV7-2 and TRBJ2-7; no firm D call. CDR3 size: 14 residues. The germline V gene encodes CDR1 SGHTA and CDR2 FQGNSA. The germline V and J ends were trimmed by 5 bases and 4 bases, with 15 bases remaining between them. For the CDR3, the DNA is TGTGCCAGCAGCCCCTCAAGGCAGTCATACGAGCAGTACTTC. Its translation: CASSPSRQSYEQYF.

The chain employs TRBV25-1 and TRBJ2-1; no definite D call. V was pared by 4 bases and J by 12 bases, with 13 bases between. The CDR3 length is 12 residues. Germline lookup yields CDR1 MGHDK and CDR2 SYGVNS. Here the CDR3 reads CASSASPVGQFF. DNA for the CDR3: TGTGCCAGCAGTGCCAGCCCAGTGGGGCAGTTCTTC.